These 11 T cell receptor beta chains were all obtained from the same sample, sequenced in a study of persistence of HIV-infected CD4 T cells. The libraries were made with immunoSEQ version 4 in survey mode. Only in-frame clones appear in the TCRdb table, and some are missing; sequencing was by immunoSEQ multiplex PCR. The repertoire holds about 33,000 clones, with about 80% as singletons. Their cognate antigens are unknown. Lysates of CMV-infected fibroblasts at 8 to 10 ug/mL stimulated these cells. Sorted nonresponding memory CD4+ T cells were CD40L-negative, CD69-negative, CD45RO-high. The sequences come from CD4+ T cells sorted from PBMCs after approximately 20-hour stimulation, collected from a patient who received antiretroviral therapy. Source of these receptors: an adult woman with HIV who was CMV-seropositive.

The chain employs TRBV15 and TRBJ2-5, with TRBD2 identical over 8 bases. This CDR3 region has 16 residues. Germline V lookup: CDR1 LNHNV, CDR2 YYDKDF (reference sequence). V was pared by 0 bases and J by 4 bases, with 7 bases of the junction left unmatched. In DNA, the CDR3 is TGTGCCACCAGCAGAGATCGTAGGGCGGGGGGAGAGACCCAGTACTTC. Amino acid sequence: CATSRDRRAGGETQYF.

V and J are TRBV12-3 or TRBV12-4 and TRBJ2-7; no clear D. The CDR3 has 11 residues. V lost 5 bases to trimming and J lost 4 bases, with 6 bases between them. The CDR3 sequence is CASSVLYEQYF. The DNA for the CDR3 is TGTGCCAGCAGTGTCTTGTACGAGCAGTACTTC.

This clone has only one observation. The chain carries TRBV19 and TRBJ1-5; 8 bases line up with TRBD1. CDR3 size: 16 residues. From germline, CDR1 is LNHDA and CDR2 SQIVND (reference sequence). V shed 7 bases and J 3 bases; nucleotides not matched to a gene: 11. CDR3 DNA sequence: TGTGCCAGTACCGGACAGGGATTCCGGGACAATCAGCCCCAGCATTTT. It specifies CASTGQGFRDNQPQHF.

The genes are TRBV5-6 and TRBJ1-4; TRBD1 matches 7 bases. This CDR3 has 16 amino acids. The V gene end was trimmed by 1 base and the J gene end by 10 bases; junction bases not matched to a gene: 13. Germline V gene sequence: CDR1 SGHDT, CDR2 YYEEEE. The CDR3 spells CASSLRGDSLRVKLFF. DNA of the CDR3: TGTGCCAGCAGCTTGAGGGGGGACAGCCTGCGAGTAAAACTGTTTTTT.

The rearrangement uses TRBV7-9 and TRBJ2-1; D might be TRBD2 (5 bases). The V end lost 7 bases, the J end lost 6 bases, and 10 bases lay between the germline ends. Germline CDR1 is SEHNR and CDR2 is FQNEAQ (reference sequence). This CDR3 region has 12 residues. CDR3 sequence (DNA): TGTGCCAGCAAAGGGCGGGCCAATGAGCAGTTCTTC. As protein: CASKGRANEQFF.

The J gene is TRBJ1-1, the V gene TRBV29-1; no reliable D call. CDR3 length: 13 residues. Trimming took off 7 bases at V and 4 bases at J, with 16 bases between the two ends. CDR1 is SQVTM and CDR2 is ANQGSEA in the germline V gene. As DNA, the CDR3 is TGCAGCGCGAGAGGATGGCTGGGCACTGAAGCTTTCTTT. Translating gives CSARGWLGTEAFF. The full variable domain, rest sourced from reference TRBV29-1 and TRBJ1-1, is SAVISQKPSRDICQRGTSLTIQCQVDSQVTMMFWYRQQPGQSLTLIATANQGSEATYESGFVIDKFPISRPNLTFSTLTVSNMSPEDSSIYLCSARGWLGTEAFFGQGTRLTVV.

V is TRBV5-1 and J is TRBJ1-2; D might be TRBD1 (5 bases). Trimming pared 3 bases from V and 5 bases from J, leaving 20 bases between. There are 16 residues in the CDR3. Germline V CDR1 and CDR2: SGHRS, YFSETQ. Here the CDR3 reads CASSSQSATKGYGYTF. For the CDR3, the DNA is TGCGCCAGCAGCTCACAATCAGCCACGAAGGGGTATGGCTACACCTTC.

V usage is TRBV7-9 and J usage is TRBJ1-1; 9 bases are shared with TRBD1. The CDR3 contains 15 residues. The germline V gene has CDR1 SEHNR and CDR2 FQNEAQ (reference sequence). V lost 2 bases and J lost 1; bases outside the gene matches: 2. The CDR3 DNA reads TGTGCCAGCAGCTTACAGGGACAGGGGAACACTGAAGCTTTCTTT. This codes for CASSLQGQGNTEAFF.

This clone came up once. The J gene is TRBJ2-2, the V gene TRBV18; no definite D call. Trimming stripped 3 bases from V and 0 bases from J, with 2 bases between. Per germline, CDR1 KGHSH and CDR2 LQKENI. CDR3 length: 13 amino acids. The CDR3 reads CASSPSNTGELFF. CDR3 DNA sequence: TGTGCCAGCTCACCGTCGAACACCGGGGAGCTGTTTTTT.

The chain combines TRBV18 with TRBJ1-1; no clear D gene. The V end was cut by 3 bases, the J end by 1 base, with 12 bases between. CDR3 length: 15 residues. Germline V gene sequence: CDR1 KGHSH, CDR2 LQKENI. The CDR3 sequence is CASSPGPIGNTEAFF. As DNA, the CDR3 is TGTGCCAGCTCACCTGGGCCGATAGGGAACACTGAAGCTTTCTTT.

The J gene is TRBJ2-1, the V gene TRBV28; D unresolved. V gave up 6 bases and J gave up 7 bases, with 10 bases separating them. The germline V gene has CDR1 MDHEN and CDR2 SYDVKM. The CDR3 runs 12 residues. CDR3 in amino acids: CASSLIRNEQFF. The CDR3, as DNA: TGTGCCAGCAGCCTCATAAGGAATGAGCAGTTCTTC.